This T cell receptor (beta chain) was sequenced in a study of shared clonotypes between healthy human individuals. This CDR3 is 15 amino acids long. Losses at the gene ends were 2 bases for V and 5 bases for J; bases not matched to a gene: 8. From germline, CDR1 is MNHEY and CDR2 SVGAGI. Deep level was the assay's run setting. Generated by immunoSEQ multiplex PCR, the TCRdb table keeps only in-frame clones and is missing some. The sample shows roughly 1,500,000 clones, 98% of them seen only once. The sample comprised naive CD4+ T cells sorted from blood. The subset is: CD45RA+ positively selected. The TCR sequence derives from a man aged 30 to 39 in good health. J is TRBJ1-1 and V is TRBV6-5; TRBD1 matches at 7 bases. DNA for the CDR3: TGTGCCAGCAGTTACCTCGGAGGGGGCGGAACTGAAGCTTTCTTT. The encoded protein is CASSYLGGGGTEAFF.